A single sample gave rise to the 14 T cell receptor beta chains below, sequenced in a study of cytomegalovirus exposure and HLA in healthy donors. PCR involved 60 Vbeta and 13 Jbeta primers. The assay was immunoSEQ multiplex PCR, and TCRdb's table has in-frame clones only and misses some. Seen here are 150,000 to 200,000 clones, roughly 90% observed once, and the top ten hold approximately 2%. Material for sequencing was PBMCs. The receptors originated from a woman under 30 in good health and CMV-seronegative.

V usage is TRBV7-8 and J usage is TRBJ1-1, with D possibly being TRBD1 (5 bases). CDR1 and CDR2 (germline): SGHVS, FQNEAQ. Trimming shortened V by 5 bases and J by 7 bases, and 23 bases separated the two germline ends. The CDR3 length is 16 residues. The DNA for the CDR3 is TGTGCCAGCAGCCCGGCGGCGGGACCCGTAAGGGGTGAAGCTTTCTTT. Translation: CASSPAAGPVRGEAFF.

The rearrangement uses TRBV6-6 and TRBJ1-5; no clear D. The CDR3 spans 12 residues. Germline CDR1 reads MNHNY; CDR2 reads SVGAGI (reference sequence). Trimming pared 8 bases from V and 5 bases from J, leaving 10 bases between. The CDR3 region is CASGGIYQPQHF. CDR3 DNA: TGTGCCAGCGGAGGGATTTATCAGCCCCAGCATTTT.

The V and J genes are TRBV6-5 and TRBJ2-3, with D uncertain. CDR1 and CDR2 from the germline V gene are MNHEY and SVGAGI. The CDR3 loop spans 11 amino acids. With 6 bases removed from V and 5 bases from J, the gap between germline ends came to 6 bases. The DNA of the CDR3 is TGTGCCAGCAGCCGACAAGATACGCAGTATTTT. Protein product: CASSRQDTQYF.

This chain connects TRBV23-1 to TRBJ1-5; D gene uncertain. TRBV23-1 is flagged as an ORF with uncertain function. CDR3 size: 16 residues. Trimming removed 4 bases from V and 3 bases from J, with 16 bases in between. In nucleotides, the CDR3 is TGCGCCAGCAGTCCCGACCTTCTGGAGGACAATCAGCCCCAGCATTTT. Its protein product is CASSPDLLEDNQPQHF.

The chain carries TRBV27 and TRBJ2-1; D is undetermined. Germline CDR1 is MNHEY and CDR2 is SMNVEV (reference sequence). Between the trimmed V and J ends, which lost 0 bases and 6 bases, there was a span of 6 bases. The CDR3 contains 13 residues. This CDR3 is CASSLSILNEQFF. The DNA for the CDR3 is TGTGCCAGCAGTTTATCCATACTCAATGAGCAGTTCTTC.

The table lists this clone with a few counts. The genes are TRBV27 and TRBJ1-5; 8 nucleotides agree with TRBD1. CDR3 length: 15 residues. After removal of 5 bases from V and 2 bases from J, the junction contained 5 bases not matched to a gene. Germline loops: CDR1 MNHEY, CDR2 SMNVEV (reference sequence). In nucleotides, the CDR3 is TGTGCCAGCAGTCTCAGGGGGCTCGGCAATCAGCCCCAGCATTTT. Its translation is CASSLRGLGNQPQHF.

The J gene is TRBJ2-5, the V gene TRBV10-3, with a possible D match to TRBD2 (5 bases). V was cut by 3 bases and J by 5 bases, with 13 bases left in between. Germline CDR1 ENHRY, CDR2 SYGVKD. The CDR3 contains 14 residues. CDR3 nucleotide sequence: TGTGCCATCAGTGATTCGGTAAAGCGGGAGACCCAGTACTTC. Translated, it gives CAISDSVKRETQYF.

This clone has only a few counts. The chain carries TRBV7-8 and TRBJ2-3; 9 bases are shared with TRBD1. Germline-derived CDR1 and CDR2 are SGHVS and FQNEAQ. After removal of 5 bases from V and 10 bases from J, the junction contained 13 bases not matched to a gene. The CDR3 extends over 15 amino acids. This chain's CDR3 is CASSAHDRGSGAQYF. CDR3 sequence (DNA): TGTGCCAGCAGCGCACACGACAGGGGGAGTGGAGCGCAGTATTTT.

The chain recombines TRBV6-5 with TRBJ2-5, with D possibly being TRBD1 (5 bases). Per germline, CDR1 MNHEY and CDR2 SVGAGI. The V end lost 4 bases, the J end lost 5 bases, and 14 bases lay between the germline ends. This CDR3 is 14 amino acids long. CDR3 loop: CASSWGRVGETQYF. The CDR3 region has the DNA TGTGCCAGCAGTTGGGGCAGGGTTGGGGAGACCCAGTACTTC.

In nucleotides, the CDR3 is TGTGCCAGCAGTTACTCTGTGACTAGCTTCGGCGGCGAGCAGTACTTC. Translating gives CASSYSVTSFGGEQYF. The chain carries TRBV6-6 and TRBJ2-7; 7 bases align to TRBD2. V lost 0 bases and J lost 6; bases outside the gene matches: 11. Germline loops: CDR1 MNHNY, CDR2 SVGAGI (reference sequence). This CDR3 contains 16 residues.

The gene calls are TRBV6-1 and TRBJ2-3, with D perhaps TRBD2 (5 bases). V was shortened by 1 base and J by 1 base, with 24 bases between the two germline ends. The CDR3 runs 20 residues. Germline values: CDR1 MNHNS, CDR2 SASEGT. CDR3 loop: CASSEETGGWERAGTDTQYF. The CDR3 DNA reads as TGTGCCAGCAGTGAAGAAACGGGCGGGTGGGAGAGGGCCGGCACAGATACGCAGTATTTT.

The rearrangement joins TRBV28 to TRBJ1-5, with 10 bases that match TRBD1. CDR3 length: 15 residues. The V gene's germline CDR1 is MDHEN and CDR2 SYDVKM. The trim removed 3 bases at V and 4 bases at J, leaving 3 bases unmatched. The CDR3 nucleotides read TGTGCCAGCAGTTTTGAGGGACAGGGGAATCAGCCCCAGCATTTT. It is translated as CASSFEGQGNQPQHF.

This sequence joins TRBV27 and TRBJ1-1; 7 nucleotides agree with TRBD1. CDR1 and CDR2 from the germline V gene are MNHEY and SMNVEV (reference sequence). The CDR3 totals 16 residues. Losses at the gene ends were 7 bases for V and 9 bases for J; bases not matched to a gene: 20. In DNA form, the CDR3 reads TGTGCCAGCACTCCCCTCGGCCTCGACAGGGACGGGCAAGCTTTCTTT. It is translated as CASTPLGLDRDGQAFF.

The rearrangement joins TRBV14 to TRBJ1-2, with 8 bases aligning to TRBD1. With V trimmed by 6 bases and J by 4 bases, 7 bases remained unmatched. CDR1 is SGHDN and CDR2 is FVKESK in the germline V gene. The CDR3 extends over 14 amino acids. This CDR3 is CASRGQGAGYGYTF. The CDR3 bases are TGTGCCAGCAGAGGCCAGGGGGCCGGCTATGGCTACACCTTC.